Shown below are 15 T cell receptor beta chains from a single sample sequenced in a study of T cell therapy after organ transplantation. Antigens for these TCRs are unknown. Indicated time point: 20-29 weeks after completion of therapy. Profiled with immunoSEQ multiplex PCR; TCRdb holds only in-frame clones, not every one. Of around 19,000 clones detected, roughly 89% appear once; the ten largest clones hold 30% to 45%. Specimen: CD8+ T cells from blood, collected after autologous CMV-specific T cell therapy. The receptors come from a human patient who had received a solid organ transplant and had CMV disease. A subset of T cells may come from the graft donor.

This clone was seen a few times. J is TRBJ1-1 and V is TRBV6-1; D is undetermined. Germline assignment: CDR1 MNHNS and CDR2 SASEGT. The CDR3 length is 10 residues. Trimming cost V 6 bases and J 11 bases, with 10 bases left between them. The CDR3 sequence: CASSLLWAFF. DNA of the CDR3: TGTGCCAGCAGCCTCCTTTGGGCTTTCTTT.

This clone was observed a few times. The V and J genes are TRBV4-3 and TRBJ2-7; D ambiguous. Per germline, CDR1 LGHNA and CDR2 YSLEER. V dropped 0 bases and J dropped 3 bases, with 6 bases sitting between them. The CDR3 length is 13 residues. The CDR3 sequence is CASSQENGYEQYF. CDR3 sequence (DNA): TGCGCCAGCAGCCAAGAAAACGGCTACGAGCAGTACTTC.

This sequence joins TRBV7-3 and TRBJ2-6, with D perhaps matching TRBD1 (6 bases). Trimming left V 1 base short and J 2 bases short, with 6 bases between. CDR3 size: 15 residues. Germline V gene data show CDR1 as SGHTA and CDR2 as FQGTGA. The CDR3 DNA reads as TGTGCCAGCAGCTTAAACAGGGCTGGGGCCAACGTCCTGACTTTC. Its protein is CASSLNRAGANVLTF.

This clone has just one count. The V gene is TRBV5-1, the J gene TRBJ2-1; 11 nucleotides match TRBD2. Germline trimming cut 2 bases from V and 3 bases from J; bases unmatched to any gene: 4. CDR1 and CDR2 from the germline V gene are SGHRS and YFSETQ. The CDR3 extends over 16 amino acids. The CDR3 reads CASSFGTSGHYNEQFF. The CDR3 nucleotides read TGCGCCAGCAGCTTCGGGACTAGCGGACACTACAATGAGCAGTTCTTC.

The CDR3 loop reads CASSVGDRVGNQPQHF. For the CDR3, the DNA is TGTGCCAGCAGCGTAGGAGACAGGGTGGGCAATCAGCCCCAGCATTTT. The rearrangement joins TRBV9 to TRBJ1-5; the match to TRBD1 covers 7 bases. The CDR3 length is 16 residues. From germline, CDR1 is SGDLS and CDR2 YYNGEE. Losses at the gene ends were 0 bases for V and 2 bases for J; bases not matched to a gene: 5.

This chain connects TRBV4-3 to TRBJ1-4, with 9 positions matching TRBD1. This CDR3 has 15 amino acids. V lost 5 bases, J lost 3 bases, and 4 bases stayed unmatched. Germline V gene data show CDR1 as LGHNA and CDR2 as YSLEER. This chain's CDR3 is CASSGRQGANEKLFF. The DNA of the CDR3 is TGCGCCAGCAGCGGGCGACAGGGGGCTAATGAAAAACTGTTTTTT.

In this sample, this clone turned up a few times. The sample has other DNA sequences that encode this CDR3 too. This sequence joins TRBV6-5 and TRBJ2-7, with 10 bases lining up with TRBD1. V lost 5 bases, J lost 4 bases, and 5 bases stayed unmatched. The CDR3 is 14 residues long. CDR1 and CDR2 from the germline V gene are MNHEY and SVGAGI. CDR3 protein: CASSPGQGIYEQYF. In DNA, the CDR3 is TGTGCCAGCAGTCCGGGACAGGGGATTTACGAGCAGTACTTC.

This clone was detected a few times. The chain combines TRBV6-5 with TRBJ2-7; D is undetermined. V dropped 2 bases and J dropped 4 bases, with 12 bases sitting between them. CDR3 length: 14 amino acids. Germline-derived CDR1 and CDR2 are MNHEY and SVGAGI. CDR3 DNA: TGTGCCAGCAGTTACGGTCTGGGGAAATACGAGCAGTACTTC. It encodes CASSYGLGKYEQYF.

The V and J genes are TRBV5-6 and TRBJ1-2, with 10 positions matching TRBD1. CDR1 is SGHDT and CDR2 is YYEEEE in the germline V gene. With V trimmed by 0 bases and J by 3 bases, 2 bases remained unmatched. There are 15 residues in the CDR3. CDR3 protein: CASSLVTGGDYGYTF. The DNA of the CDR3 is TGTGCCAGCAGCTTGGTGACAGGGGGCGACTATGGCTACACCTTC. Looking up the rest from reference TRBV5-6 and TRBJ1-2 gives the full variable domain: DAGVTQSPTHLIKTRGQQVTLRCSPKSGHDTVSWYQQALGQGPQFIFQYYEEEERQRGNFPDRFSGHQFPNYSSELNVNALLLGDSALYLCASSLVTGGDYGYTFGSGTRLTVV.

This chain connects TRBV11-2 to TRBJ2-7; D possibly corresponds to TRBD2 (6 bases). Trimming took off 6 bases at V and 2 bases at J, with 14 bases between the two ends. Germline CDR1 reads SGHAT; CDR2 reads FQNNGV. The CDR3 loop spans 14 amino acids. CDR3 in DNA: TGTGCCAGCAGTCCTCCCGGGACTCCCTACGAGCAGTACTTC. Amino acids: CASSPPGTPYEQYF.

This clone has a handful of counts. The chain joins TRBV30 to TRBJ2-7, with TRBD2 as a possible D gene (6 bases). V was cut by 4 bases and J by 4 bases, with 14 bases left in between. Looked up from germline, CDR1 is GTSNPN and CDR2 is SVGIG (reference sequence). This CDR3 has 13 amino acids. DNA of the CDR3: TGTGCCTGGATGCCGGGACTTAATTACGAGCAGTACTTC. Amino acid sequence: CAWMPGLNYEQYF.

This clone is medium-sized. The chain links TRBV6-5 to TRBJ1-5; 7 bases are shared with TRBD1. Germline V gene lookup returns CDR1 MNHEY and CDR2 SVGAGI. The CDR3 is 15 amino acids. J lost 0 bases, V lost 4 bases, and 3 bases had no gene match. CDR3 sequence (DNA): TGTGCCAGCAGTTCGACAGGGAATAGCAATCAGCCCCAGCATTTT. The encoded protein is CASSSTGNSNQPQHF.

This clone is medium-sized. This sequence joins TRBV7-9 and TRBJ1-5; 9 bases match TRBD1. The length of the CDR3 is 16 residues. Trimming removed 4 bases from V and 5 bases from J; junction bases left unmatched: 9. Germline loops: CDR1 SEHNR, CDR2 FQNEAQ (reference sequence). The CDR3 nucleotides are TGTGCCAGCAGCTCGTCCGGGACAGGGAATTATCAGCCCCAGCATTTT. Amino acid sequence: CASSSSGTGNYQPQHF. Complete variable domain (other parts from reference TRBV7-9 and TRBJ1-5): DTGVSQNPRHKITKRGQNVTFRCDPISEHNRLYWYRQTLGQGPEFLTYFQNEAQLEKSRLLSDRFSAERPKGSFSTLEIQRTEQGDSAMYLCASSSSGTGNYQPQHFGDGTRLSIL.

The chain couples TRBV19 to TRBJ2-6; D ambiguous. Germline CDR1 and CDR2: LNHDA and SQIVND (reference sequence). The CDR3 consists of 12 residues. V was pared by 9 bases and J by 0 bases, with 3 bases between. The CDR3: CASGSGANVLTF. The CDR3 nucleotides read TGTGCCAGCGGCTCTGGGGCCAACGTCCTGACTTTC.

The chain's CDR3 is CASSILGQVVQPQHF. The DNA of the CDR3 is TGTGCCAGCAGCATCTTGGGACAGGTGGTTCAGCCCCAGCATTTT. This rearrangement joins TRBV7-2 to TRBJ1-5, with 8 nucleotides matching TRBD1. CDR1 and CDR2 from the germline V gene are SGHTA and FQGNSA. The V gene end was trimmed by 5 bases and the J gene end by 6 bases; junction bases not matched to a gene: 9. The length of the CDR3 is 15 residues.